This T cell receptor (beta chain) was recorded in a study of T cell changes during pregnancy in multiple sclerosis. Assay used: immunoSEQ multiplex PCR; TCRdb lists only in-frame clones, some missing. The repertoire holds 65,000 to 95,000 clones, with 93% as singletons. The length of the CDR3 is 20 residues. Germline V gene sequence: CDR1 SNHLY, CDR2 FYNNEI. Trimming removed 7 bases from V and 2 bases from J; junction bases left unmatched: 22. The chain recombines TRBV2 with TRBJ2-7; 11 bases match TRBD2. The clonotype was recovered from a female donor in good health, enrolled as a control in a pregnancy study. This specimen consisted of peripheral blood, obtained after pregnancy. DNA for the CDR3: TGTGCCAGCACCCGACCCCGCCTAGCGGGGGGCCAAAAAAATACCTACGAGCAGTACTTC. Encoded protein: CASTRPRLAGGQKNTYEQYF.